This is a list of T cell receptor beta chains from one sample in a study of beta chain features in type 1 diabetes. Libraries were prepared by immunoSEQ multiplex PCR; TCRdb keeps only in-frame clonotypes and omits some of them. Found here are 400,000 to 600,000 clones, roughly 31% of them singletons; the top ten hold 0.05% to 0.065%. The sequenced material came from naive CD4+ T cells from blood. The origin of the receptors is a young man in good health. Both conserved end residues are trimmed from each CDR3. The listing skips clone size in some rows; elsewhere it reads once, few, many or a size class.

>NA|TRBV25-1|TRBJ2-7
ASSDGTGGFAYEQY
>NA|TRBV30|TRBJ2-1
AWSVLWRKANEQF
>NA|TRBV9|TRBJ2-1
ASSPGTASYNEQF
>few|TRBV25-1|TRBJ1-2
ASSDRTGGIYGYT
>few|TRBV15|TRBJ2-5
ATSMRTPARETQY
>NA|TRBV5-1|TRBJ2-3
ASSLDSAYSTDTQY
>NA|TRBV30|TRBJ1-5
AWSLTGTVNQPQH
>NA|TRBV27|TRBJ2-7
ASSPTAGVRTYEQY
>few|TRBV10-3|TRBJ2-7
AIRDRGHEQY
>NA|TRBV30|TRBJ2-5
AWSVGGPRETQY
>few|TRBV18|TRBJ2-7
ASSPGSSYEQY
>NA|TRBV9|TRBJ1-1
ASSVNPGPEAF
>few|TRBV4-3|TRBJ2-1
ASSQDGGLAVNEQF
>few|TRBV4-2|TRBJ1-1
ASSQDLQGSTTEAF
>few|TRBV9|TRBJ2-1
ASSPGLAYNEQF
>NA|TRBV18|TRBJ1-1
ASSPPNRGRGTEAF
>NA|TRBV7-3|TRBJ2-1
ASKNLAGENEQF
>NA|TRBV29-1|TRBJ2-5
SVEVNRQETQY
>NA|TRBV5-1|TRBJ2-1
ASSFSGRYNEQF
>NA|TRBV29-1|TRBJ2-7
SAQSVQGAYEQY
>few|TRBV30|TRBJ2-5
ACGQGDRETQY
>few|TRBV30|TRBJ2-6
AWSAVGGSGANVLT